The 3 T cell receptor beta chains presented below share a single source sample, sequenced in a study of identifying expanded T cells in peripheral blood. Sequencing was performed with immunoSEQ multiplex PCR; in TCRdb, only in-frame clones are kept and a portion is missing. The sample gives about 100,000 clones, around nine tenths of which show up once; about 3.9% is in the top ten. Sequenced sample: blood. Receptor source: a person between 18 and 75 years old in good health.

Regarding this clone: The identical CDR3 is also encoded by other nucleotide sequences in the sample. This chain joins TRBV9 and TRBJ2-1; TRBD2 is a possible D gene (6 bases). V lost 3 bases to trimming and J lost 7 bases, with 11 bases between them. The CDR3 loop spans 13 amino acids. The V gene's germline CDR1 is SGDLS and CDR2 YYNGEE. Written as DNA, the CDR3 is TGTGCCAGCAGCGGGGGGACTCCTAATGAGCAGTTCTTC. It is translated as CASSGGTPNEQFF.

The chain joins TRBV28 to TRBJ2-7; tentative D call: TRBD1 (5 bases). V lost 6 bases and J lost 0, with 9 bases in between. This CDR3 region has 13 residues. The germline V gene encodes CDR1 MDHEN and CDR2 SYDVKM. Written as DNA, the CDR3 is TGTGCCAGCAGCCCGACAGCCTCCTACGAGCAGTACTTC. This gives the protein CASSPTASYEQYF.

The chain is built from TRBV7-9 and TRBJ2-1; 11 positions agree with TRBD2. Germline loops: CDR1 SEHNR, CDR2 FQNEAQ (reference sequence). V shed 3 bases and J 9 bases; nucleotides not matched to a gene: 7. The CDR3 loop spans 15 amino acids. This CDR3 is CASSFETSGNGEQFF. Written as DNA, the CDR3 is TGTGCCAGCAGCTTCGAGACTAGCGGGAACGGTGAGCAGTTCTTC.